The source of this T cell receptor (beta chain) is a study of blood T cell repertoires in COVID-19. Background on the study: PBMCs, B-cell-depleted T cells, or T cells were the source of the cDNA or gDNA that made up the material.

Assignment of participants to cohorts was predicated upon participant-reported clinical history. Two negative PCRs, clearance, or symptom resolution were required of recovered Cohort 3 donors. Losses at the gene ends were 0 bases for V and 12 bases for J; bases not matched to a gene: 3. The CDR3 extends over 12 amino acids. CDR1 is SQVTM, CDR2 ANQGSEA, per germline. Sequencing used immunoSEQ multiplex PCR; TCRdb keeps in-frame clones, though not all of them. Altogether roughly 330,000 clones are present, 70% to 90% being singletons, with the ten largest covering less than 6%. This TCR derives from a woman aged 25-40 years who had recovered from COVID-19. The sample taken for sequencing was PBMCs or T cells enriched from blood (not recorded which). J is TRBJ1-5 and V is TRBV29-1, with 9 bases aligning to TRBD1. CDR3 sequence reads: CSVEDEGQGQHF. For the CDR3, the DNA is TGCAGCGTTGAAGATGAGGGACAGGGCCAGCATTTT.